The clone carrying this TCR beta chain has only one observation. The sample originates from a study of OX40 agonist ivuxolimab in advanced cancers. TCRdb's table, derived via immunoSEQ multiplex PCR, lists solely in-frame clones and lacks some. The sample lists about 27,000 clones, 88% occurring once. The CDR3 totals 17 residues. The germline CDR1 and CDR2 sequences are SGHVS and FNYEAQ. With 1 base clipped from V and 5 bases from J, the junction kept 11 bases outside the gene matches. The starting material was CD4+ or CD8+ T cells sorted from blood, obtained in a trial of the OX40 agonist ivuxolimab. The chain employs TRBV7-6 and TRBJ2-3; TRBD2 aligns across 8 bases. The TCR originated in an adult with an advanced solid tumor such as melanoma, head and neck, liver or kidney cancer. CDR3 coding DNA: TGTGCCAGCAGCTTAGAACCAGCGGGGGCGTCAGGAGATACGCAGTATTTT. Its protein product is CASSLEPAGASGDTQYF. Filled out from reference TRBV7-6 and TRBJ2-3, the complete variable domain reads GAGVSQSPRYKVTKRGQDVALRCDPISGHVSLYWYRQALGQGPEFLTYFNYEAQQDKSGLPNDRFSAERPEGSISTLTIQRTEQRDSAMYRCASSLEPAGASGDTQYFGPGTRLTVL.